These T cell receptor beta chains were read from a single sample in a study of blood T cell repertoires in COVID-19. Clones were read by immunoSEQ multiplex PCR, and TCRdb kept only the in-frame ones, dropping some. The repertoire includes roughly 350,000 clones, roughly 90% of them detected once, and 7% to 8% sits in the top ten. The sample consisted of peripheral blood. Receptors were obtained from a woman aged 70-85 years with COVID-19, enrolled during active disease. The CDR3 runs from the conserved cysteine through the conserved F or W. A D gene is named only where the DNA matches it firmly. Not every row has a clone size; where given, it reads once, few, many or a size class.

clone_size,v_call,j_call,d_call,cdr3_nt,cdr3_aa
NA,TRBV27,TRBJ1-2,TRBD1,TGTGCCAGCAGTTTCCGGACAGGGGGTGGCTACACCTTC,CASSFRTGGGYTF
NA,TRBV4-3,TRBJ2-7,TRBD1,TGCGCCAGCAGCCAGTATTTTCCCGGGACAGAAGCCTACGAGCAGTACTTC,CASSQYFPGTEAYEQYF
once,TRBV28,TRBJ1-6,TRBD1,TGTGCCAGCAGTTTGCGACAGGGCTTTTCGGTCCTCCACTTT,CASSLRQGFSVLHF
NA,TRBV4-3,TRBJ2-1,NA,TGCGCCAGCAGCCAACAGTATTACAATGAGCAGTTCTTC,CASSQQYYNEQFF
NA,TRBV7-2,TRBJ2-7,NA,TGTGCCAGCAGCCCCCTGAACAGACCCTACGAGCAGTACTTC,CASSPLNRPYEQYF
NA,TRBV6-5,TRBJ1-2,NA,TGTGCCAGCAGTTATCCCTTAGTCTACACCTTC,CASSYPLVYTF
NA,TRBV9,TRBJ1-1,NA,TGTGCCAGCAGCGTAATCGTTAACTCGATGAACACTGAAGCTTTCTTT,CASSVIVNSMNTEAFF
NA,TRBV7-8,TRBJ2-7,NA,TGTGCCAGCAGCCCAGGCCGGGGGAGCTCCTACGAGCAGTACTTC,CASSPGRGSSYEQYF
NA,TRBV7-3,TRBJ1-2,NA,TGTGCCAGCAGCGCCTGGGCGGGCGGCTACACCTTC,CASSAWAGGYTF
NA,TRBV4-1,TRBJ2-3,TRBD2,TGCGCCAGCTCTTTATCGGGGGGGCAGGCAGATACGCAGTATTTT,CASSLSGGQADTQYF
NA,TRBV5-1,TRBJ2-3,NA,TGCGCCAGCAGCCTAGGAAGCACGCGAGATACGCAGTATTTT,CASSLGSTRDTQYF
NA,TRBV2,TRBJ2-2,NA,TGTGCCAGCAGAAGTGACATGAACACCGGGGAGCTGTTTTTT,CASRSDMNTGELFF
NA,TRBV7-3,TRBJ1-5,NA,TGTGCCAGCAGCTTGACAGGCAACAAGGATCAGCCCCAGCATTTT,CASSLTGNKDQPQHF
NA,TRBV11-2,TRBJ1-1,NA,TGTGCCAGCAGCTTAGGGGGGCACCTGAGCGCTGAAGCTTTCTTT,CASSLGGHLSAEAFF
NA,TRBV7-9,TRBJ2-1,NA,TGTGCCAGCAGCTTAGCCAACTACAATGAGCAGTTCTTC,CASSLANYNEQFF
few,TRBV19,TRBJ1-2,NA,TGTGCCAGCGGGGGTATTACTAACTATGGCTACACCTTC,CASGGITNYGYTF
NA,TRBV19,TRBJ2-7,TRBD1,TGTGCCAGTAGTATAACAAGGGGACAGTACGAGCAGTACTTC,CASSITRGQYEQYF
NA,TRBV18,TRBJ1-1,TRBD1,TGTGCCAGCTCTCTTGGACAGGGGAACACTGAAGCTTTCTTT,CASSLGQGNTEAFF
NA,TRBV5-4,TRBJ1-1,NA,TGTGCCAGCAGCTTGAGTGCAGGGAACACTGAAGCTTTCTTT,CASSLSAGNTEAFF
NA,TRBV19,TRBJ2-5,NA,TGTGCCAGTAGTGCAGAATTCCAAGAGACCCAGTACTTC,CASSAEFQETQYF
few,TRBV2,TRBJ1-2,TRBD1,TGTGCCAGCAGTGAGGACAGGATGAGCTATGGCTACACCTTC,CASSEDRMSYGYTF
NA,TRBV6-6,TRBJ1-4,NA,TGTGCCAGCACCTCCGGGGGGACTAATGAAAAACTGTTTTTT,CASTSGGTNEKLFF
NA,TRBV7-3,TRBJ2-1,NA,TGTGCCAGCAGCTTAAACTCGGGAGCTTTTGTAAATGAGCAGTTCTTC,CASSLNSGAFVNEQFF
NA,TRBV5-6,TRBJ1-6,TRBD1,TGTGCCAGCAGCTTAGACAGGGGTACCTATAATTCACCCCTCCACTTT,CASSLDRGTYNSPLHF
NA,TRBV19,TRBJ1-4,NA,TGTGCCAGTAGTTTTGTCCTAACTTCAACTAATGAAAAACTGTTTTTT,CASSFVLTSTNEKLFF
NA,TRBV6-5,TRBJ1-2,TRBD1,TGTGCCAGCAGAGACACAGGGGGAGGGTACGGCTACACCTTC,CASRDTGGGYGYTF
NA,TRBV9,TRBJ2-4,TRBD1,TGTGCCAGCAGCCCTGGGACAGCCGAAAACATTCAGTACTTC,CASSPGTAENIQYF